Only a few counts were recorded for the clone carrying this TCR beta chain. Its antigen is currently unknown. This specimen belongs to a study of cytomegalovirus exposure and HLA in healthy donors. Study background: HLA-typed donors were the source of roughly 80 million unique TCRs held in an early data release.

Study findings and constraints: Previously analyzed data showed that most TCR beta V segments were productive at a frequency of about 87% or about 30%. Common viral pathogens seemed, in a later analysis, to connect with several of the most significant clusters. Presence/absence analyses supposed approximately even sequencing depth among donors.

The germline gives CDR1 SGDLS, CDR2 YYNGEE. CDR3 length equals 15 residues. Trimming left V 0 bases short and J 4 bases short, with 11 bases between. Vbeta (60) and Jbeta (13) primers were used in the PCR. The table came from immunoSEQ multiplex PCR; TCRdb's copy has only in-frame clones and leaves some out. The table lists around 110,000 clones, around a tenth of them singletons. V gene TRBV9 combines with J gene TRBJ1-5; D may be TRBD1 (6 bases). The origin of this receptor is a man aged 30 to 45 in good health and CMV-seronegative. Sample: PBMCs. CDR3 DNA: TGTGCCAGCAGCGTAGGGGGGCAAGGGAATCAGCCCCAGCATTTT. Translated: CASSVGGQGNQPQHF.